This passage covers 7 T cell receptor beta chains from one sample sequenced in a study of T-cell reconstitution after alpha-beta-depleted transplantation in children. Researchers prepared the TCRbeta library using unique molecular identifiers, the study reports. Each CDR3 protein is one row after TCRdb ran MiXCR on the PCR reads. The sample yields about 580,000 distinct CDR3 sequences, roughly a quarter seen once. The sample here was PBMCs, taken before TCRalphabeta/CD19-depleted stem cell transplant. Every receptor here comes from a boy under three years old with Wiskott-Aldrich syndrome, due to receive a stem cell transplant.

This clonotype appeared a few times. V usage is TRBV29-1 and J usage is TRBJ1-3; D remains ambiguous. The CDR3 has 12 residues. V lost 8 bases and J 2 bases, leaving 10 bases between the germline ends. Germline V CDR1 and CDR2: SQVTM, ANQGSEA. In nucleotides, the CDR3 is TGCAGCTTTGGGTCTACTGGAAACACCATATATTTT. Residues: CSFGSTGNTIYF.

The sample holds a few counts of this clonotype. CDR3 nucleotides: TGCAGTGCTAGAGGGTCTAGCGGGGTCGATGAGCAGTTCTTC. This gives the protein CSARGSSGVDEQFF. This chain joins TRBV20-1 and TRBJ2-1; the match to TRBD2 covers 9 bases. Germline V gene lookup returns CDR1 DFQATT and CDR2 SNEGSKA (reference sequence). This CDR3 comprises 14 residues. The trim removed 1 base at V and 8 bases at J, leaving 6 bases unmatched.

V is TRBV5-1 and J is TRBJ2-2; TRBD2 might be the D (6 bases). This CDR3 has 16 residues. Trimming took 4 bases from V and 5 from J, leaving 18 bases between them. Germline V gene data show CDR1 as SGHRS and CDR2 as YFSETQ. CDR3 sequence: CASSAGGPTGTGELFF. CDR3 DNA sequence: TGCGCCAGCAGCGCTGGAGGGCCGACGGGTACCGGGGAGCTGTTTTTT.

The CDR3 spells CAISGSGASDYNEQFF. In nucleotides, the CDR3 is TGTGCCATCAGTGGGTCGGGAGCGTCTGATTACAATGAGCAGTTCTTC. The rearrangement uses TRBV10-3 and TRBJ2-1; D is possibly TRBD2 (6 bases). The CDR3 has 16 amino acids. V shed 4 bases and J shed 4 bases, with 17 bases lying between them. Germline CDR1 ENHRY, CDR2 SYGVKD.

This clonotype was picked up a small number of times. The chain couples TRBV19 to TRBJ2-1, with 12 bases aligning to TRBD2. Germline V gene lookup returns CDR1 LNHDA and CDR2 SQIVND (reference sequence). The ends lost 5 bases at V and 7 bases at J; junction bases unmatched: 9. This CDR3 is built from 16 residues. This CDR3 is CASSASSGRASNEQFF. Here the CDR3 DNA reads TGTGCCAGTAGTGCCTCTAGCGGGAGGGCGAGTAATGAGCAGTTCTTC.

V is TRBV28 and J is TRBJ2-7, with 9 bases identical to TRBD1. Germline loops: CDR1 MDHEN, CDR2 SYDVKM. Unmatched junction bases numbered 19, after V lost 6 bases and J lost 4 bases. CDR3 size: 18 residues. The CDR3 reads CASSFDFLRGQGVYEQYF. In nucleotides, the CDR3 is TGTGCCAGCAGCTTCGACTTCCTCCGGGGACAGGGAGTTTACGAGCAGTACTTC. Looking up the rest from reference TRBV28 and TRBJ2-7 gives the full variable domain: DVKVTQSSRYLVKRTGEKVFLECVQDMDHENMFWYRQDPGLGLRLIYFSYDVKMKEKGDIPEGYSVSREKKERFSLILESASTNQTSMYLCASSFDFLRGQGVYEQYFGPGTRLTVT.

This clonotype was detected a few times. V gene TRBV4-2 combines with J gene TRBJ2-3, with 11 bases aligning to TRBD2. Germline-derived CDR1 and CDR2 are LGHNA and YNFKEQ. J was trimmed by 2 bases and V by 1 base; bases with no gene match: 5. The CDR3 consists of 17 residues. The CDR3 DNA reads TGTGCCAGCAGCCAAGTACCGGGACTAGCGGCCACAGATACGCAGTATTTT. Protein: CASSQVPGLAATDTQYF.